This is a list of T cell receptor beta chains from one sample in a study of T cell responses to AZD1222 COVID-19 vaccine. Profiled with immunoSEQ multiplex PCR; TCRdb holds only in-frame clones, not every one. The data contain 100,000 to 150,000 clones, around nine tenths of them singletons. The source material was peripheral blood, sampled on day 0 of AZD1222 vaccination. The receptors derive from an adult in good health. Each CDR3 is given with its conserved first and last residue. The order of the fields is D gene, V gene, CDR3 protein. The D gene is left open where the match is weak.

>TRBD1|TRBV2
CASSEVGTGGSEQYF
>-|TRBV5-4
CASSLRTGPSSPLHF
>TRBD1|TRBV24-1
CATRPTGGGPNEQFF
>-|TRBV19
CASSNRVPTETQYF
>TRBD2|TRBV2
CASRDSGGAGSETQYF
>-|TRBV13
CASSLGLSGEQFF
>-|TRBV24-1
CATSSGSYEQYF
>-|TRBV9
CASSVEGWVTGELFF
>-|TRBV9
CASSVAGIVDTQYF
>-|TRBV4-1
CASSQDLPSQGREYGYTF
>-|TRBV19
CASSWEGSNQPQHF
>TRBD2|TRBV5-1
CASSLGAQGGHEQYF
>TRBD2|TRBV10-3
CAIMGGDEQFF
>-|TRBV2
CASRSTNTGELFF
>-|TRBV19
CASSIGRGAYEQYF
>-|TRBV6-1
CASSEGSYEQYF
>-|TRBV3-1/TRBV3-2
CASSPDRSLAKNIQYF
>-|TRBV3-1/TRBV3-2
CASSQGDVIAGELFF
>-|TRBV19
CATQAGTPPYEQYF
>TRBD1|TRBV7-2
CASSLIGTASTDTQYF
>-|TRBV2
CASKQKMNTEAFF
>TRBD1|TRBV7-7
CASRGTGNTGELFF
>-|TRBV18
CASSPRDRRKETQYF
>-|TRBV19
CASTAGPRYAEAFF
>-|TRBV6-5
CASRTDSGTEAFF
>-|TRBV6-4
CASSRQLNTEAFF
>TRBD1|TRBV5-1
CASSLVTGANEKLFF
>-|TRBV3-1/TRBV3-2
CASSQDRINQPQHF
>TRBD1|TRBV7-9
CASRGSMGQVVDEQYF
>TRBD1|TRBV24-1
CATSAPTGATNEKLFF
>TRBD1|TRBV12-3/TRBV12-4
CASSSGQIYGYTF
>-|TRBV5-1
CASSPPDAPNYGYTF
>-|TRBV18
CASSPLSDSPLHF
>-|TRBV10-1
CASSDVKNYGYTF
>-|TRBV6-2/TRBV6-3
CASSYSRGGFSGNTIYF
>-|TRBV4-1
CASSQERGQGGGEQFF
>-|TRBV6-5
CASSYSAALFF
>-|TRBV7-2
CASSLVLEVGGELFF
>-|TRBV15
CATRDDRLNEQFF
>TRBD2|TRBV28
CASSLAGGYNEQFF
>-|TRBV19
CASSTRGRYSNQPQHF
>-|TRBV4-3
CASSQGNQPQHF
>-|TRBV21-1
CASSKESGLWFQPQHF
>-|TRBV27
CASSLGSGNTIYF
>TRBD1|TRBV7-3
CASSLGQGAYGYTF
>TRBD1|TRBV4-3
CASSQVAQGAMGNTIYF